This T cell receptor beta chain was retrieved from a study of OX40 agonist ivuxolimab in advanced cancers. For the study at large: Ivuxolimab, which patients received intravenously every 2 weeks, was dosed at 0.01 to 10 mg/kg. Age averaged 60 years (range roughly 20 to 90), and roughly 80% were male.

Libraries were prepared by immunoSEQ multiplex PCR; TCRdb keeps only in-frame clonotypes and omits some of them. The sample includes about 77,000 clones, nearly 90% of them seen just once. The V gene end was trimmed by 2 bases and the J gene end by 3 bases; junction bases not matched to a gene: 3. The CDR3 is 15 amino acids. The germline V gene encodes CDR1 MDHEN and CDR2 SYDVKM. Remarks on this clone: Its antigen is not known.

Regarding the study as a whole: There was clonal expansion of CD4+ and CD8+ blood T cells by week 6 at 0.1 to 3.0 mg/kg.

This specimen consisted of CD4+ or CD8+ T cells sorted from blood, obtained in a trial of the OX40 agonist ivuxolimab. This chain uses TRBV28 with TRBJ2-3; 9 positions agree with TRBD2. The source is an adult with an advanced solid tumor such as melanoma, head and neck, liver or kidney cancer. CDR3 in amino acids: CASSLAGGETDTQYF. DNA for the CDR3: TGTGCCAGCAGTTTAGCGGGAGGGGAAACAGATACGCAGTATTTT.